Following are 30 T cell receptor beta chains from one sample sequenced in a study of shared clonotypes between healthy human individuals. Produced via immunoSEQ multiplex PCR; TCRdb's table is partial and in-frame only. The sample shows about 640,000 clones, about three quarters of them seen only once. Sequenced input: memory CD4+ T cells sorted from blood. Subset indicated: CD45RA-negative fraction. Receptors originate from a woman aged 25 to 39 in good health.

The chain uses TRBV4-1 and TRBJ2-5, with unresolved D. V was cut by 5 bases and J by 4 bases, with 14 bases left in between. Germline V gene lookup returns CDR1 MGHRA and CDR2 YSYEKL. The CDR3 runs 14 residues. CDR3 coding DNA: TGCGCCAGCAGCGCACCAACGAAGGGAGAGACCCAGTACTTC. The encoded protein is CASSAPTKGETQYF.

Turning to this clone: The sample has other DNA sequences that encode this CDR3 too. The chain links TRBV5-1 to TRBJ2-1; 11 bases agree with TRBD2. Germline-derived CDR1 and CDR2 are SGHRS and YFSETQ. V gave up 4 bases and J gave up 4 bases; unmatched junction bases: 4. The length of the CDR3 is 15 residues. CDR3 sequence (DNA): TGCGCCAGCAGCCTAACTAGCGGGGGTTACAATGAGCAGTTCTTC. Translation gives CASSLTSGGYNEQFF.

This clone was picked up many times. CDR3 sequence: CASSQTTSGESSYEQYF. CDR3 DNA sequence: TGTGCCAGCAGCCAAACGACTAGCGGGGAAAGCTCCTACGAGCAGTACTTC. The chain is built from TRBV4-2 and TRBJ2-7; 11 bases fit TRBD2. The trim removed 2 bases at V and 0 bases at J, leaving 6 bases unmatched. The CDR3 runs 17 residues. Germline loops: CDR1 LGHNA, CDR2 YNFKEQ.

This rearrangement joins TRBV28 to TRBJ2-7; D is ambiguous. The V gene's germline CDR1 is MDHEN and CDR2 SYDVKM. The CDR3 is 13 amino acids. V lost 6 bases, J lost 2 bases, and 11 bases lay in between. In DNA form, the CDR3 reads TGTGCCAGCAGGGCCACTACAGCCTACGAGCAGTACTTC. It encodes CASRATTAYEQYF.

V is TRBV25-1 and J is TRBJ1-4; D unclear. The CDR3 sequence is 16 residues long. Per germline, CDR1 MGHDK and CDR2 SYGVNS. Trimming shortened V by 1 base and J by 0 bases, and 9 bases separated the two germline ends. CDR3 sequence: CASSESKESTNEKLFF. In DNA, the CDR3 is TGTGCCAGCAGTGAATCGAAGGAATCAACTAATGAAAAACTGTTTTTT.

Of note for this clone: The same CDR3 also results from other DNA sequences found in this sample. The CDR3 DNA sequence: TGTGCCAGCAGCTTAGATTCGGGGGCGGGAGGATACAATGAGCAGTTCTTC. Amino acids: CASSLDSGAGGYNEQFF. This sequence joins TRBV11-3 and TRBJ2-1; 8 bases align to TRBD2. The germline CDR1 and CDR2 sequences are SGHNT and YENEEA. With V trimmed by 0 bases and J by 4 bases, 8 bases remained unmatched. CDR3 length: 17 amino acids.

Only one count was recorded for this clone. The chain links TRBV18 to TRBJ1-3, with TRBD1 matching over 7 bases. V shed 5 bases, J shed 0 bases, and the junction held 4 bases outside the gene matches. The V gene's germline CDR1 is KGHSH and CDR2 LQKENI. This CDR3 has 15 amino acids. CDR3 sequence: CASSNRQGSGNTIYF. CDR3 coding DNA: TGTGCCAGCTCAAATCGACAGGGCTCTGGAAACACCATATATTTT. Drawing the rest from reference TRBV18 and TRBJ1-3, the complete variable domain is NAGVMQNPRHLVRRRGQEARLRCSPMKGHSHVYWYRQLPEEGLKFMVYLQKENIIDESGMPKERFSAEFPKEGPSILRIQQVVRGDSAAYFCASSNRQGSGNTIYFGEGSWLTVV.

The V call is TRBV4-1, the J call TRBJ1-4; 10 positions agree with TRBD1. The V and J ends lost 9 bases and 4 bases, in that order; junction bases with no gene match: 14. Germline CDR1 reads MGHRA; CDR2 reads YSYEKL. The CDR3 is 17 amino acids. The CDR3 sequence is CASQPGQGRPGNEKLFF. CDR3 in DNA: TGCGCCAGTCAACCGGGACAGGGGCGTCCCGGTAATGAAAAACTGTTTTTT.

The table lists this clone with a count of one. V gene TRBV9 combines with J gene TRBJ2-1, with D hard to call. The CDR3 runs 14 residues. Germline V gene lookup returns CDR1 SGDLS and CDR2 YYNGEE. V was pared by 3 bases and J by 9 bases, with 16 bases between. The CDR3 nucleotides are TGTGCCAGCAGCGCCTCCCGATTGGGCATTGAGCAGTTCTTC. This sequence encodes CASSASRLGIEQFF.

CDR3 sequence: CASSGGQGPYEQYF. For the CDR3, the DNA is TGTGCCAGCAGCGGGGGACAGGGACCCTACGAGCAGTACTTC. The rearrangement uses TRBV7-8 and TRBJ2-7; 9 bases fit TRBD1. Trimming at V came to 5 bases and at J to 2 bases, leaving 4 bases not matched to a gene. The CDR3 is 14 amino acids. CDR1 SGHVS and CDR2 FQNEAQ come from the germline V gene.

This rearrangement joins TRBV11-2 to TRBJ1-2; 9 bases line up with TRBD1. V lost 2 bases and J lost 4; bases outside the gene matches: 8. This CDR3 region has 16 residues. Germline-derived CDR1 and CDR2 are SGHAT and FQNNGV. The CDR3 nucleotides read TGTGCCAGCAGCTTATCCACGACAGGGGGGGGCTATGGCTACACCTTC. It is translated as CASSLSTTGGGYGYTF.

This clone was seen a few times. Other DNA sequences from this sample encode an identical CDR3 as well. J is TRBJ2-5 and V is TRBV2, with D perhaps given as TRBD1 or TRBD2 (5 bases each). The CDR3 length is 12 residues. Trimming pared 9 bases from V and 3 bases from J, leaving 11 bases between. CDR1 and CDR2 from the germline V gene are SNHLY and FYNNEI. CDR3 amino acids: CASRDGEETQYF. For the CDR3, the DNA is TGTGCCAGTAGGGACGGGGAAGAGACCCAGTACTTC. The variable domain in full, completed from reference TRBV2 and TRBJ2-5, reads EPEVTQTPSHQVTQMGQEVILRCVPISNHLYFYWYRQILGQKVEFLVSFYNNEISEKSEIFDDQFSVERPDGSNFTLKIRSTKLEDSAMYFCASRDGEETQYFGPGTRLLVL.

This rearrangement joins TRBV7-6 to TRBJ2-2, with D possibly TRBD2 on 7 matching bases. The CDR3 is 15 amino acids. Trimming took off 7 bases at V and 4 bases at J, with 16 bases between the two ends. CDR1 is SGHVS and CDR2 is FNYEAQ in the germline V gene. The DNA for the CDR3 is TGTGCCAGCACCCTGGCGGGGGCGGGCACCGGGGAGCTGTTTTTT. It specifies CASTLAGAGTGELFF. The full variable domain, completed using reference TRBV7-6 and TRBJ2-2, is GAGVSQSPRYKVTKRGQDVALRCDPISGHVSLYWYRQALGQGPEFLTYFNYEAQQDKSGLPNDRFSAERPEGSISTLTIQRTEQRDSAMYRCASTLAGAGTGELFFGEGSRLTVL.

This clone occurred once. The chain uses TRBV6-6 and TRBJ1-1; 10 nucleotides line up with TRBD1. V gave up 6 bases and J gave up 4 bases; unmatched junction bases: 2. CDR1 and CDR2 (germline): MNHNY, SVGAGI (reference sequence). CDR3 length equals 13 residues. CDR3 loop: CASSRDRGTEAFF. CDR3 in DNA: TGTGCCAGCAGCCGGGACAGGGGCACTGAAGCTTTCTTT.

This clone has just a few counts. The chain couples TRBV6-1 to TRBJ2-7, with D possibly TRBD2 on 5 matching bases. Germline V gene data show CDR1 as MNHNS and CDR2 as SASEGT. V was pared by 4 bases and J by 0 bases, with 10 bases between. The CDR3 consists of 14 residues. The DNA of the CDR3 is TGTGCCAGCAGTGCGGGCGGAGGCTCCTACGAGCAGTACTTC. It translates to CASSAGGGSYEQYF.

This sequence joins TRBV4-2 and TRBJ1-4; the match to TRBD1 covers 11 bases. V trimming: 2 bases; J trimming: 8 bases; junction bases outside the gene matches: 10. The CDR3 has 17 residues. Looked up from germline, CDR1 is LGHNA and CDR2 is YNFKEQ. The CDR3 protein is CASSQPVRRDRGEKLFF. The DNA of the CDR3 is TGTGCCAGCAGCCAACCTGTCCGCCGGGACAGGGGGGAAAAACTGTTTTTT.

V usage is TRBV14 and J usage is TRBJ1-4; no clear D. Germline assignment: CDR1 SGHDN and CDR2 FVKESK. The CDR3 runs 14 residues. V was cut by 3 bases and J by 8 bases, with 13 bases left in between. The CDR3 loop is CASSHNTIGEKLFF. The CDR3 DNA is TGTGCCAGCAGCCACAATACCATTGGGGAAAAACTGTTTTTT.

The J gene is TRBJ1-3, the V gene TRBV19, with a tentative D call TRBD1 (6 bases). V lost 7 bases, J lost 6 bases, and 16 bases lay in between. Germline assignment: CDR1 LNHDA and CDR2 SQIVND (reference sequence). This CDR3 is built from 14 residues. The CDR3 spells CASTKATGVNTIYF. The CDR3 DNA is TGTGCCAGTACCAAAGCGACAGGAGTAAACACCATATATTTT.

CDR3 bases: TGCAGTGCTCCTACAGACTACGAGCAGTACTTC. Translating gives CSAPTDYEQYF. This chain links TRBV20-1 with TRBJ2-5; D is uncertain. The J call may be incorrect, as the DNA end agrees better with TRBJ2-7. The CDR3 length is 11 residues. The germline V gene encodes CDR1 DFQATT and CDR2 SNEGSKA (reference sequence).

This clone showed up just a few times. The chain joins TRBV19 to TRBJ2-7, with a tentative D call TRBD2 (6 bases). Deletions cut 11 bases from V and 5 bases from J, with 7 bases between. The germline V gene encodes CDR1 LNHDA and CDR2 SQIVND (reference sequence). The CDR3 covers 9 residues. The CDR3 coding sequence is TGTGCCGGGGAGGACGAGCAGTACTTC. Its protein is CAGEDEQYF.

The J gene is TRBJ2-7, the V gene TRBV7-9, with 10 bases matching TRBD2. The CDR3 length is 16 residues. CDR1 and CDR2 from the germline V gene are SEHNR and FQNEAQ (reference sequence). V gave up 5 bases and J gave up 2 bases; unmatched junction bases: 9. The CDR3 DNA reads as TGTGCCAGCAGCCGATCTTTAGGACTAGCGGCCTACGAGCAGTACTTC. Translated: CASSRSLGLAAYEQYF.

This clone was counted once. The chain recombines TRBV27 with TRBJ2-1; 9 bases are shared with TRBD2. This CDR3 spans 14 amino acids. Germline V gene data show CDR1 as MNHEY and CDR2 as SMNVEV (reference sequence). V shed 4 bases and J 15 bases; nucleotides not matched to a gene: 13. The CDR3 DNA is TGTGCCAGCAGTTCGGCGGGAGGGTCCGGGAGTGTGTTCTTC. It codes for CASSSAGGSGSVFF.

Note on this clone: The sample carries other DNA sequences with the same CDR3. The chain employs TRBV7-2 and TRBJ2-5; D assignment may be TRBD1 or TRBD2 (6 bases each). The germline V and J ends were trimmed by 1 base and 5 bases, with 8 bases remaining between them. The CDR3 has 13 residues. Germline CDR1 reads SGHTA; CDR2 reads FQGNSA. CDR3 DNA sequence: TGTGCCAGCAGCTTAGAAGGGGGGGAGACCCAGTACTTC. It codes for CASSLEGGETQYF.

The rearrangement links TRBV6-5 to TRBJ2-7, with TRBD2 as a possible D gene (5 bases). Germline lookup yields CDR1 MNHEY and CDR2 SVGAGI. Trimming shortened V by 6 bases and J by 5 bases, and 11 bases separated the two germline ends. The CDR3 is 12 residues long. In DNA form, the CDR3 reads TGTGCCAGCAGGGCCGGGATCCACGAGCAGTACTTC. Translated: CASRAGIHEQYF.

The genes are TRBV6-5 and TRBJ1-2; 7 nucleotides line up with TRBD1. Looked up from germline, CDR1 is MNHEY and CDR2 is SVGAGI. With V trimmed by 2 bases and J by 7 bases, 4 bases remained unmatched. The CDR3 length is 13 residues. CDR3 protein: CASSYKGASGYTF. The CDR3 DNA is TGTGCCAGCAGTTACAAGGGGGCGAGTGGCTACACCTTC.

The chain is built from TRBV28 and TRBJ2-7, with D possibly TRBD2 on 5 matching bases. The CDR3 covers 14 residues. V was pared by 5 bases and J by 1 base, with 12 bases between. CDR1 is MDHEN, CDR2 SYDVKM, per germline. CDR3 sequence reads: CASSPPTGSYEQYF. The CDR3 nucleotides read TGTGCCAGCAGTCCCCCGACGGGATCCTACGAGCAGTACTTC.

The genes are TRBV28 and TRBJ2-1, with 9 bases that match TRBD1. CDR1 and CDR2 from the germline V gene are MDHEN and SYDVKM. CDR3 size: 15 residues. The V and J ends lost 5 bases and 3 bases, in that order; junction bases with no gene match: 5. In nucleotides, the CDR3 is TGTGCCAGCAGTCGGACAGGGGTCTACTACAATGAGCAGTTCTTC. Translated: CASSRTGVYYNEQFF.

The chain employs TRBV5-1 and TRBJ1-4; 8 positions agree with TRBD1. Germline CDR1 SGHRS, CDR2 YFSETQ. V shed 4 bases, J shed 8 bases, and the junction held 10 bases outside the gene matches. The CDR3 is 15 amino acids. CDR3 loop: CASSAIGQGEEKLFF. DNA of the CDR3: TGCGCCAGCAGCGCGATAGGACAGGGAGAAGAAAAACTGTTTTTT.

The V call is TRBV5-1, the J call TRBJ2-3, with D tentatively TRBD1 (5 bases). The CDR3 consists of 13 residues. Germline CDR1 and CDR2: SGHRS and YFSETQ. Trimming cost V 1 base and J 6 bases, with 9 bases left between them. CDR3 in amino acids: CASSLQGKDTQYF. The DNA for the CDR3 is TGCGCCAGCAGCTTGCAGGGAAAGGATACGCAGTATTTT. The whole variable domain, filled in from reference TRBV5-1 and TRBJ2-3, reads KAGVTQTPRYLIKTRGQQVTLSCSPISGHRSVSWYQQTPGQGLQFLFEYFSETQRNKGNFPGRFSGRQFSNSRSEMNVSTLELGDSALYLCASSLQGKDTQYFGPGTRLTVL.

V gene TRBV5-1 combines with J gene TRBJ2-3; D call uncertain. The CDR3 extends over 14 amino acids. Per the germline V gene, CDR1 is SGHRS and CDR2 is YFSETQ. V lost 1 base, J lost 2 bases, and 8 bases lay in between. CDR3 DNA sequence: TGCGCCAGCAGCTTGCCCCCTAACACAGATACGCAGTATTTT. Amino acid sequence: CASSLPPNTDTQYF.